The text below deals with one T cell receptor beta chain. The repertoire was sequenced with immunoSEQ multiplex PCR; TCRdb's copy has only in-frame clones and lacks some. The sample carries 200,000 to 250,000 clones, about nine tenths recorded once. These data belong to a study of blood T cell repertoires in COVID-19. Germline CDR1 reads KGHSH; CDR2 reads LQKENI. V was cut by 2 bases and J by 9 bases, with 11 bases left in between. This CDR3 has 13 residues. This sequence was found in a man under 40 who had recovered from COVID-19. The chain has TRBV18 and TRBJ2-1; a possible D gene is TRBD1 (5 bases). Sequenced sample: peripheral blood. This CDR3 is CASSPDFDSEQFF. The DNA for the CDR3 is TGTGCCAGCTCACCAGATTTCGACAGTGAGCAGTTCTTC.